The text below deals with one TCR beta chain. The authors' processing: Reference gene primer amplification gave nucleated cell count estimates. The table came from immunoSEQ multiplex PCR; TCRdb's copy has only in-frame clones and leaves some out. For V, J and clone size, that table is used; D and trimming come from the DNA. The sample has 90,000 to 110,000 clones; roughly 79% are singletons. The sample belongs to a study of blood T cell repertoires in COVID-19. On the study more broadly: Acute and convalescent COVID-19 specimens originated in the United States, Italy and Spain. PBMCs, B-cell-depleted T cells, or T cells provided the cDNA or gDNA that made up the material.

The specimen sequenced was peripheral blood. The source of this sequence is a man at least 80 years old with acute or convalescent COVID-19.

For the CDR3, the DNA is TGCGCCAGCAGCTTGGTGCTAGGCACAGATACGCAGTATTTT. As protein: CASSLVLGTDTQYF. The chain employs TRBV5-1 and TRBJ2-3; D unclear. CDR3 size: 14 residues. CDR1 SGHRS and CDR2 YFSETQ come from the germline V gene. V was pared by 0 bases and J by 1 base, with 6 bases between.